The next 11 T cell receptor beta chains were all read from a single sample in a study of graft-versus-host responses after intestinal transplantation. This table comes from immunoSEQ multiplex PCR, and its TCRdb copy is limited to in-frame clones, with some not included. The data contain approximately 88,000 clones, roughly 90% of them singletons. Antigens for these TCRs are unknown. This material consisted of unstimulated CD4+ T cells sorted from spleen or lymph node cells, taken before intestinal transplant. These receptor sequences come from a human donor who received an intestinal transplant.

This sequence joins TRBV27 and TRBJ2-4, with TRBD2 identical over 8 bases. The CDR3 spans 15 residues. Per germline, CDR1 MNHEY and CDR2 SMNVEV (reference sequence). V trimming: 5 bases; J trimming: 2 bases; junction bases outside the gene matches: 5. CDR3 loop: CASSGTRGTKNIQYF. The CDR3 nucleotides are TGTGCCAGCAGTGGGACTAGGGGCACCAAAAACATTCAGTACTTC.

The chain carries TRBV7-6 and TRBJ2-7; D remains unclear. The CDR3 runs 15 residues. Germline V gene lookup returns CDR1 SGHVS and CDR2 FNYEAQ. V was cut by 3 bases and J by 0 bases, with 12 bases left in between. CDR3 in amino acids: CASSFTPARSYEQYF. CDR3 sequence (DNA): TGTGCCAGCAGCTTTACCCCCGCGCGCTCCTACGAGCAGTACTTC.

The rearrangement links TRBV18 to TRBJ2-3; 10 bases are shared with TRBD2. The CDR3 contains 16 residues. Germline CDR1 is KGHSH and CDR2 is LQKENI. Trimming took 2 bases from V and 5 from J; bases not matched to a gene: 7. The chain's CDR3 is CASSPGLAGVGDTQYF. The DNA of the CDR3 is TGTGCCAGCTCACCAGGCCTAGCGGGGGTCGGAGATACGCAGTATTTT.

This chain uses TRBV29-1 with TRBJ2-1; tentatively, D is TRBD1 (7 bases). Germline V gene sequence: CDR1 SQVTM, CDR2 ANQGSEA. Trimming shortened V by 5 bases and J by 4 bases, and 12 bases separated the two germline ends. There are 13 residues in the CDR3. In DNA form, the CDR3 reads TGCAGCGTTTCCGGGGGACAGTACAATGAGCAGTTCTTC. It codes for CSVSGGQYNEQFF.

The chain employs TRBV25-1 and TRBJ1-1; the match to TRBD1 covers 7 bases. V trimming: 3 bases; J trimming: 13 bases; junction bases outside the gene matches: 8. Germline V gene data show CDR1 as MGHDK and CDR2 as SYGVNS. The CDR3 has 12 residues. CDR3 DNA: TGTGCCAGCAGTGACACGGACAGGCTCGTTTTCTTT. This encodes CASSDTDRLVFF.

V gene TRBV2 combines with J gene TRBJ2-7; D ambiguous. Germline CDR1 and CDR2: SNHLY and FYNNEI. The CDR3 has 15 residues. Trimming pared 1 base from V and 4 bases from J, leaving 14 bases between. Here the CDR3 DNA reads TGTGCCAGCAGTGAAGGTTTCAGGAAGACGTACGAGCAGTACTTC. Protein: CASSEGFRKTYEQYF.

This chain joins TRBV5-1 and TRBJ1-4; 7 nucleotides line up with TRBD1. V gave up 1 base and J gave up 5 bases; unmatched junction bases: 2. The V gene's germline CDR1 is SGHRS and CDR2 YFSETQ. The CDR3 consists of 14 residues. The DNA for the CDR3 is TGCGCCAGCAGCTTGACAGGGGACAATGAAAAACTGTTTTTT. Protein sequence: CASSLTGDNEKLFF.

This clone was observed a single time. The V and J genes are TRBV5-1 and TRBJ1-2, with 10 bases identical to TRBD1. The ends lost 0 bases at V and 8 bases at J; junction bases unmatched: 4. This CDR3 has 14 residues. Germline V gene lookup returns CDR1 SGHRS and CDR2 YFSETQ. CDR3 amino acids: CASSLGDRGGGYTF. CDR3 DNA sequence: TGCGCCAGCAGCTTGGGGGACAGGGGAGGCGGCTACACCTTC.

V is TRBV6-6 and J is TRBJ1-1, with TRBD1 matching 10 bases. Trimming took 5 bases from V and 5 from J; bases not matched to a gene: 5. Germline CDR1 and CDR2: MNHNY and SVGAGI (reference sequence). This CDR3 contains 14 residues. The CDR3 loop is CASSPRQGATEAFF. The CDR3 nucleotides are TGTGCCAGCAGTCCTAGACAGGGGGCGACTGAAGCTTTCTTT.

The genes are TRBV5-1 and TRBJ1-2; no reliable D call. Germline loops: CDR1 SGHRS, CDR2 YFSETQ. This CDR3 region has 14 residues. V lost 3 bases and J 2 bases, leaving 11 bases between the germline ends. The CDR3 DNA reads as TGCGCCAGCAGCTCGACGACACCCAACTATGGCTACACCTTC. It is translated as CASSSTTPNYGYTF.

Details on this clone: This CDR3 is also generated by other DNA sequences in the sample. This chain joins TRBV6-5 and TRBJ1-6, with TRBD1 matching 10 bases. Germline lookup yields CDR1 MNHEY and CDR2 SVGAGI. The trim removed 7 bases at V and 14 bases at J, leaving 11 bases unmatched. The length of the CDR3 is 14 residues. CDR3 nucleotide sequence: TGTGCCAGCACCGTCGGACAGGGGGTGCGGGCCCTCCACTTT. Translating gives CASTVGQGVRALHF.